Described below is a single T cell receptor beta chain sequence and its context. Its antigen remains unidentified. This sample is drawn from a study of CD8 T cells in Susac syndrome. Across the study: Blood was drawn from Susac syndrome patients while they were therapy-naive, on corticosteroids, or on intravenous immunoglobulin alone. Study results and caveats: The study conceded that relatively few individuals underwent its TCR sequencing and HLA analysis. The authors found no clonal expansion in Susac syndrome CD4+ T cell repertoires.

CDR1 SGHTA and CDR2 FQGNSA come from the germline V gene. CDR3 size: 15 residues. Trimming stripped 4 bases from V and 0 bases from J, with 10 bases between. RNA totalling roughly 0.45 to 1 ug underwent reverse transcription with random hexamers. TCRdb recomputed calls from the immunoSEQ multiplex PCR reads with MiXCR, one row per CDR3 protein. The sample carries roughly 130,000 distinct CDR3 sequences, around 96% recorded once. FACS enriched CD8+ TEMRA cells, while bulk CD8+ and CD4+ were negatively isolated. This chain connects TRBV7-2 to TRBJ1-5; unclear D gene. Specimen: CD4+ T cells from PBMCs. This receptor was obtained from a human donor with Susac syndrome. CDR3 protein: CASSSFRSSNQPQHF. CDR3 in DNA: TGTGCCAGCAGCTCCTTCAGGAGTAGCAATCAGCCCCAGCATTTT.